This record looks at one TCR beta chain sequence and its context. Its antigen is currently not known. Within one base of it there is no much larger clone, and no base qualities were kept. These data belong to a study of naive CD8 T cells in extremely preterm neonates (dated by TCRdb to 2016 to 2017). In the study overall: The age range of the adult participants is stated as 25-50 years in the abstract but as 20-50 years in the methods. Sorted naive CD8+ T cells from four age groups (extremely preterm neonates, term neonates, young children and adults) were used in the study to compare TCRbeta CDR3 repertoires. Study-wide conclusions, independent of this receptor: Compared with the older groups, preterm CDR3s were shorter and closer to germline, carrying fewer N additions and showing less junctional trimming. Compared with all other age groups, preterm neonates showed significantly lower iChao1 richness (p < 0.05) along with an even clone distribution, indicating a less rich repertoire. Preterm neonates shared more CDR3 nucleotide sequences (approximately 2.5%) than term neonates (around 0.4%), young children (around 0.03%) and adults (about 0.01%). Among the limitations the authors pointed out were a small sample size and productive template counts that varied across preterm samples. Prospective longitudinal studies of preterm and term neonates were called for by the authors so that T cell development could be tracked within individuals.

The peripheral blood donors were five healthy children aged roughly 15-60 months who were having elective routine surgery, plus five healthy nonsmoking adults. The adult controls were healthy nonsmokers aged roughly 19-55 years, with a median age of approximately 41 years. A FACSAria III cell sorter was used to sort live, Annexin V-negative naive CD8+ T cells (CD3+CD8+CD45RA+CCR7+). Each sample yielded between roughly 18,000 and 110,000 sorted naive CD8+ T cells. Mononuclear cells were isolated from diluted blood by Ficoll-Paque density gradient centrifugation. Before sorting, mononuclear cells were cryopreserved in roughly 10% DMSO with 90% FBS and kept in long-term storage at -150 degrees C. After thawing, the cells were stained with Annexin V and with antibodies against CD3, CD8, CCR7 and CD45RA. The DNeasy Blood and Tissue Kit was used to extract genomic DNA from sorted cell pellets that had been snap-frozen.

The CDR3 sequence holds 14 residues, the cysteine and phenylalanine included. The only DNA kept is the CDR3, 42 bases in frame from the first base. CDR1 and CDR2 (MNHNS, SASEGT) derive from the germline V gene. V sheds 0 bases and J sheds 7 bases, leaving 12 bases between their ends. TCRbeta CDR3 regions were amplified from genomic DNA by a two-step, bias-controlled multiplex PCR. The multiplex PCR included primers specific for each TRBV and TRBJ gene segment. The immunoSEQ Assay was used to generate TCRbeta repertoire data. The published analysis was carried out like this. A relative-frequency ratio and a modified nearest-neighbor algorithm were applied to filter and cluster reads so that closely related sequences were merged. V, D and J gene assignments for CDR3 sequences followed IMGT annotation. Template counts were corrected for PCR amplification bias and quantified by comparison with synthetic TCR CDR3 analog sequences. Only unique productive sequences, that is, in-frame CDR3 sequences lacking stop codons, were included in the analyses. The immunoSEQ Analyzer software was used to calculate iChao1 richness and clonality, with clonality defined as 1 minus Pielou's evenness. Statistical testing was performed in JMP, using Student's t-test or a non-parametric test depending on Shapiro-Wilk normality results. TCRdb took over this immuneACCESS table, retaining in-frame rearrangements with V and J assigned. Such tables are incomplete; in checked studies, under half of the missing clones stem from an unresolved V gene, and the remainder is unexplained. The V and J calls and clone size come from that table; D and trimming were worked out from the DNA. Recorded for this sample are fewer than 9,000 clones; roughly 98% of them occurred a single time. The top ten clones comprise around 3% of the sample.

The chain joins TRBV6-1 to TRBJ1-1; the D gene cannot be named for sure. The source material was naive CD8+ T cells from blood. This TCR came from a human donor in good health. The CDR3: CASSEAHQWLEAFF. The nucleotides read TGTGCCAGCAGTGAAGCGCATCAGTGGCTTGAAGCTTTCTTT.